The table lists the clone carrying this T cell receptor (beta chain) with a few counts. In germline, CDR1 is SEHNR, CDR2 FQNEAQ (reference sequence). The V and J ends lost 9 bases and 5 bases respectively, with 7 bases between them. The CDR3 length is 10 residues. This sample was included in a study of blood T cell repertoires in COVID-19. Study information: COVID-19 samples collected from the United States, Italy and Spain covered acute and convalescent phases. PBMCs, B-cell-depleted T cells, or T cells provided the cDNA or gDNA that made up the material.

Per the original data handling: The assay estimated nucleated cells by amplifying reference gene primers. The method was immunoSEQ multiplex PCR; TCRdb's version includes in-frame clones alone and lacks a portion of them. From that table come the V and J calls and clone size; the DNA was used to work out D and trimming. Of about 98,000 clones listed, 82% were seen once; the top ten hold about 20%. The source is an elderly man with acute or convalescent COVID-19. The gene calls are TRBV7-9 and TRBJ2-5; D gene unclear. The material sequenced was peripheral blood. The CDR3 nucleotides read TGTGCCAGTGGAGAGGAGACCCAGTACTTC. Protein product: CASGEETQYF.